Sequencing of this T cell receptor beta chain was carried out in a study of CD8 T cells in Susac syndrome. Sequencing of TCR beta was undertaken in CD8+ and CD4+ T cells derived from blood. Random hexamers were used to reverse transcribe the RNA input (about 0.45 to 1 ug). With immunoSEQ multiplex PCR, TCR beta CDR3 was amplified across 54 Vbeta and 13 Jbeta. Each CDR3 protein gets one entry after TCRdb re-called the immunoSEQ multiplex PCR reads with MiXCR. The table has around 200,000 distinct CDR3 sequences, around 95% seen once. This CDR3 has 15 residues. V lost 0 bases and J lost 2, with 10 bases in between. Germline lookup yields CDR1 MNHEY and CDR2 SVGAGI. Points from the study as a whole: Among people with Susac, CD8+ clonal expansion was greatest in TEMRA cells and active patients. In total CD8+ repertoires, 15 to 20 Susac-specific public clones were found, and roughly 5 in CD8+ TEMRA repertoires.

Turning to this clonotype: The target antigen is unknown.

Input material: CD8+ T cells from PBMCs. This chain connects TRBV6-5 to TRBJ1-1; D gene uncertain. The sequence was obtained from a human donor with Susac syndrome. The DNA of the CDR3 is TGTGCCAGCAGTTACTCGATAGGTTTCAACACTGAAGCTTTCTTT. Its translation: CASSYSIGFNTEAFF.